This T cell receptor beta chain was observed in a study of cytomegalovirus exposure and HLA in healthy donors. V lost 6 bases, J lost 8 bases, and 17 bases lay in between. Germline V gene data show CDR1 as SEHNR and CDR2 as FQNEAQ (reference sequence). The CDR3 consists of 14 residues. Primers included in the PCR were 60 Vbeta and 13 Jbeta primers. The protocol was immunoSEQ multiplex PCR, while the TCRdb copy is restricted to in-frame clones and leaves out a portion. Here the sample spans more than 100,000 clones, 65% to 80% being singletons. The source of this sequence is a woman in her late teens or twenties in good health and CMV-seropositive. The chain joins TRBV7-9 to TRBJ1-3; possible D gene TRBD1, 5 bases. What was sequenced was PBMCs. Written as DNA, the CDR3 is TGTGCCAGCAGTTCTTCCCAGGGTGTGCACACCATATATTTT. It translates to CASSSSQGVHTIYF.